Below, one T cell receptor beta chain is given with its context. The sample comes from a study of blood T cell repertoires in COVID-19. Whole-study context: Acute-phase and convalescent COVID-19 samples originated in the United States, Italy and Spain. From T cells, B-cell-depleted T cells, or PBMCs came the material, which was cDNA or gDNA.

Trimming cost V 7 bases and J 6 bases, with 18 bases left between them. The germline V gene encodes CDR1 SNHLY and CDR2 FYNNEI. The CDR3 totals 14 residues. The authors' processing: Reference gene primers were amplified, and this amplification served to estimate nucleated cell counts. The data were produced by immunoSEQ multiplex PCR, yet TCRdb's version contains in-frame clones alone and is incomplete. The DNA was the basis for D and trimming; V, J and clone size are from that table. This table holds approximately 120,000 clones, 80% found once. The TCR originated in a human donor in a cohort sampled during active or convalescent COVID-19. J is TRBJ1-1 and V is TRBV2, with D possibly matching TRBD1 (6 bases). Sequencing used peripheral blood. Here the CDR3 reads CASKDSRAAPEAFF. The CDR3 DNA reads TGTGCCAGCAAGGACAGCCGGGCGGCTCCTGAAGCTTTCTTT.